This T cell receptor (beta chain) was retrieved from a study of cytomegalovirus exposure and HLA in healthy donors. Study at large: Drawn from HLA-typed donors, tens of millions of unique TCRs were held in an early data release.

Worth noting for this clone: Antigen specificity is unknown.

The CDR3 sequence is 16 residues long. V was pared by 5 bases and J by 3 bases, with 20 bases between. The germline V gene has CDR1 SGHAT and CDR2 FQDESV (reference sequence). Study results and caveats: CMV serostatus stood as the only immune exposure information on hand. Associated with HLA alleles at 0.05 false discovery rate in a later analysis were 15,000 to 20,000 TCR beta sequences.

Amplification used 60 Vbeta primers and 13 Jbeta primers. Libraries were prepared by immunoSEQ multiplex PCR; TCRdb keeps only in-frame clonotypes and omits some of them. Recorded for this sample: approximately 50,000 clones. The TCR was taken from a male donor in good health and CMV-seronegative. Sequencing was carried out using PBMCs. The rearrangement uses TRBV11-1 and TRBJ2-7; D is perhaps TRBD1 (6 bases). CDR3 loop: CASSPKTGRGFYEQYF. The CDR3 DNA follows: TGTGCCAGCAGCCCCAAGACAGGAAGGGGGTTCTACGAGCAGTACTTC.